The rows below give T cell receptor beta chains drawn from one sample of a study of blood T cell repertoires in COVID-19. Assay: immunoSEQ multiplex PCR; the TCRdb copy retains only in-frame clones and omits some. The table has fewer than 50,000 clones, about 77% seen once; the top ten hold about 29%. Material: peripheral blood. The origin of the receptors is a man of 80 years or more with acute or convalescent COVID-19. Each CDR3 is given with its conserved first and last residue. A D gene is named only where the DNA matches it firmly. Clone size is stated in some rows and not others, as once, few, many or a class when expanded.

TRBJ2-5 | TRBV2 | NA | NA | CASSDRGQETQYF | TGTGCCAGCAGTGATAGGGGCCAAGAGACCCAGTACTTC
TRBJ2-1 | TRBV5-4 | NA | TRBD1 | CASSLNNRGPGNEQFF | TGTGCCAGCAGCTTGAATAACAGGGGGCCGGGGAATGAGCAGTTCTTC
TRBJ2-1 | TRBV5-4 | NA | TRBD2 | CASSRGTSGNRVINEQFF | TGTGCCAGCAGCCGAGGGACTAGCGGGAACCGGGTGATCAATGAGCAGTTCTTC
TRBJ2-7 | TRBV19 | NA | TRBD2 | CASSRGTSGSYEQYF | TGTGCCAGTAGCAGAGGGACTAGCGGGAGCTACGAGCAGTACTTC
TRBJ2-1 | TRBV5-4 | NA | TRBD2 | CASSLTREGGNEQFF | TGTGCCAGCAGCTTGACACGGGAGGGAGGGAATGAGCAGTTCTTC
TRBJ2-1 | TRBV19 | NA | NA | CASSAQRFYNEQFF | TGTGCCAGTAGTGCCCAGCGCTTCTACAATGAGCAGTTCTTC
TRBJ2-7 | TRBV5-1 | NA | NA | CASSLEQINYEQYF | TGCGCCAGCAGCTTGGAACAGATAAACTACGAGCAGTACTTC
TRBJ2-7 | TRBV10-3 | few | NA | CATRVGGSYEQYF | TGTGCCACCCGTGTAGGGGGCTCCTACGAGCAGTACTTC
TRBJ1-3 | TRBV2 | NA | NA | CASSPYSGNTIYF | TGTGCCAGCAGTCCCTACTCTGGAAACACCATATATTTT
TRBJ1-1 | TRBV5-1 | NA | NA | CASSLEGRRTEAFF | TGCGCCAGCAGCTTGGAGGGGCGAAGGACTGAAGCTTTCTTT
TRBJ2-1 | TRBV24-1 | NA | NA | CATSEAGLLGGEQFF | TGTGCCACCAGTGAGGCAGGCTTATTAGGTGGTGAGCAGTTCTTC
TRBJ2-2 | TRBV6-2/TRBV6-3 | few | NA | CASSYGIGAPGELFF | TGTGCCAGCAGTTACGGGATAGGGGCCCCCGGGGAGCTGTTTTTT
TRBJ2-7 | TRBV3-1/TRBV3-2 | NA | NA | CASSQRDSARYF | TGTGCCAGCAGCCAGCGGGACTCAGCGAGGTACTTC
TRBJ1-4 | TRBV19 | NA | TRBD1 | CATSDRVGEKLFF | TGTGCCACCTCGGACAGGGTGGGCGAAAAACTGTTTTTT
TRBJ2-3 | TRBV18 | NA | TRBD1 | CASSPLRTGSTDTQYF | TGTGCCAGCTCACCCCTACGGACAGGCAGCACAGATACGCAGTATTTT
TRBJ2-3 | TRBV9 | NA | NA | CASSVGTFTDTQYF | TGTGCCAGCAGCGTAGGGACATTCACAGATACGCAGTATTTT
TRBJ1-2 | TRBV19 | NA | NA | CASSSRFYGYTF | TGTGCCAGTAGTTCTCGGTTCTATGGCTACACCTTC
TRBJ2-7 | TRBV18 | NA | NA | CASSFSGSGYEQYF | TGTGCCAGCTCCTTCTCAGGTTCAGGATACGAGCAGTACTTC
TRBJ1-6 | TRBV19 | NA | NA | CASSVMGTRSSYNSPLHF | TGTGCCAGTAGTGTGATGGGTACTAGGAGCTCCTATAATTCACCCCTCCACTTT
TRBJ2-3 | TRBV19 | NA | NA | CASSHGLRTDTQYF | TGTGCCAGTAGCCACGGACTTCGCACAGATACGCAGTATTTT
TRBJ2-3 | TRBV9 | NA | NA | CASSARGAGEPATQYF | TGTGCCAGCAGCGCCCGGGGGGCGGGTGAACCCGCTACGCAGTATTTT
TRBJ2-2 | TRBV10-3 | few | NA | CATESERGANGELFF | TGTGCCACCGAATCCGAACGGGGGGCGAACGGGGAGCTGTTTTTT
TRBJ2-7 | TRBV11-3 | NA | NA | CASSLGRDEQYF | TGTGCCAGCAGCTTGGGCAGGGACGAGCAGTACTTC
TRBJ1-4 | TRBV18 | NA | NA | CASSPRTATTGEKLFF | TGTGCCAGCTCACCACGAACGGCCACCACAGGGGAAAAACTGTTTTTT
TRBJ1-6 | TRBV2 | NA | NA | CASSEDWSYLHF | TGTGCCAGCAGTGAAGACTGGAGTTACCTCCACTTT
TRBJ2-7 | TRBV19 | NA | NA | CASSSGVFSSYEQYF | TGTGCCAGTAGTAGCGGGGTTTTCTCCTCCTACGAGCAGTACTTC
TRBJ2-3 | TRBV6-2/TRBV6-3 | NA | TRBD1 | CASSYSKGQSYLGTDTQYF | TGTGCCAGCAGTTACTCGAAGGGACAGTCATACCTGGGGACAGATACGCAGTATTTT
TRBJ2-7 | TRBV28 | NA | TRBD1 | CASSSGTGNDEQYF | TGTGCCAGCAGCTCCGGGACAGGGAACGACGAGCAGTACTTC
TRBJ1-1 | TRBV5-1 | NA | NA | CASSLSESGVAFF | TGCGCCAGCAGCTTGTCTGAGTCCGGGGTAGCTTTCTTT
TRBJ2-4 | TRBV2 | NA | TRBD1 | CASTTGSFDIQYF | TGTGCCAGCACGACAGGGAGTTTTGACATTCAGTACTTC
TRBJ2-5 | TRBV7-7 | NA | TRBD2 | CASSTGTSGPRGETQYF | TGTGCTAGCAGTACCGGGACTAGCGGGCCCCGGGGGGAGACCCAGTACTTC
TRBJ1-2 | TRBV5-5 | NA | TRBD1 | CASSLGGGNYGYTF | TGTGCCAGCAGCTTGGGAGGGGGCAACTATGGCTACACCTTC
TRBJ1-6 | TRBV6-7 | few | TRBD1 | CASSYPQGKRNSPLHF | TGTGCCAGCAGTTACCCACAGGGGAAGAGGAATTCACCCCTCCACTTT
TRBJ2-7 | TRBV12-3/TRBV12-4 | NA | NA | CASSPRLGYEQYF | TGTGCCAGCAGTCCGCGACTCGGGTACGAGCAGTACTTC
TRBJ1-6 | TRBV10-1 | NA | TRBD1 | CASSEYRGSSPLHF | TGCGCCAGCAGTGAGTACAGGGGGAGCTCACCCCTCCACTTT
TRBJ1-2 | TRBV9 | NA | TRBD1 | CASSAGTGGARNYGYTF | TGTGCCAGCAGCGCCGGGACAGGGGGCGCCCGTAACTATGGCTACACCTTC
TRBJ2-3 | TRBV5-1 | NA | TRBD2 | CASSLGLAGGKGSDTQYF | TGCGCCAGCAGCTTAGGACTAGCGGGGGGGAAAGGCTCAGATACGCAGTATTTT
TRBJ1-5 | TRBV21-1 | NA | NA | CASAGVRQPQHF | TGTGCCAGCGCAGGGGTACGACAGCCCCAGCATTTT
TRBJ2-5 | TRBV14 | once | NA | CASSQENRERRETQYF | TGTGCCAGCAGCCAAGAAAACAGGGAAAGACGGGAGACCCAGTACTTC
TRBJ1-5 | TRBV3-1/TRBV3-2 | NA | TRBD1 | CAKTGVQPQHF | TGTGCCAAAACAGGGGTGCAGCCCCAGCATTTT
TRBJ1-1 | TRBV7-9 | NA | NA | CASSMQAGFRTEAFF | TGTGCCAGCAGCATGCAGGCGGGATTTCGGACTGAAGCTTTCTTT
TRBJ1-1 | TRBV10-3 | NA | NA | CAIRDRENTEAFF | TGTGCCATCAGGGACAGAGAGAACACTGAAGCTTTCTTT
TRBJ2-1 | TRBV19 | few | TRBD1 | CASSILQGNNEQFF | TGTGCCAGTAGTATCCTACAGGGGAACAATGAGCAGTTCTTC
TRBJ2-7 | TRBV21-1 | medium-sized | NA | CASSAPDEQYF | TGTGCCAGCAGCGCTCCGGACGAGCAGTACTTC